The sequence of this TCR beta chain was determined in a study of persistence of HIV-infected CD4 T cells. About the study: Anti-CD3/anti-CD28 beads activated more cells than antigen stimulation did.

V gave up 5 bases and J gave up 6 bases; unmatched junction bases: 9. Germline loops: CDR1 SGHTA, CDR2 FQGNSA. The CDR3 spans 14 residues. Note on this clone: Its target is not known.

This was the immunoSEQ version 4 assay in survey mode. Sequencing used immunoSEQ multiplex PCR; TCRdb keeps in-frame clones, though not all of them. This repertoire shows 35,000 to 50,000 clones, about nine tenths found once; its top ten account for 1.8%. Anti-CD3/anti-CD28 beads served as a nonspecific positive control stimulus. Sorting selected CD4+ T cells upregulating both CD40 ligand and CD69. The chain combines TRBV7-2 with TRBJ2-7; 8 positions match TRBD2. The origin of this receptor is an adult man with HIV who was CMV-seropositive. The source was CD4+ T cells sorted from PBMCs after roughly 19-hour stimulation, collected from a patient who received antiretroviral therapy. The DNA for the CDR3 is TGTGCCAGCAGCATTATAGCGGGGCCCGGCGAGCAGTACTTC. Translated: CASSIIAGPGEQYF.